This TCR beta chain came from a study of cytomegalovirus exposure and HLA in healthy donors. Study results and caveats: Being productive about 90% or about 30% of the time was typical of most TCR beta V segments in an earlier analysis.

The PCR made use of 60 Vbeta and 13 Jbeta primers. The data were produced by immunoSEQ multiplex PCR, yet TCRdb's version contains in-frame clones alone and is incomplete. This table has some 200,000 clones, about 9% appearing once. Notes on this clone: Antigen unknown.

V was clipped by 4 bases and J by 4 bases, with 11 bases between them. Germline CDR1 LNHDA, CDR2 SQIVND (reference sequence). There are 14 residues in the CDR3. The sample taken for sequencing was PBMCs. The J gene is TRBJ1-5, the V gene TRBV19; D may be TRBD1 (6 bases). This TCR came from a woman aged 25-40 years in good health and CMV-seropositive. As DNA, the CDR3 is TGTGCCAGTAGTAAACGGGACATTAATCAGCCCCAGCATTTT. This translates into CASSKRDINQPQHF.